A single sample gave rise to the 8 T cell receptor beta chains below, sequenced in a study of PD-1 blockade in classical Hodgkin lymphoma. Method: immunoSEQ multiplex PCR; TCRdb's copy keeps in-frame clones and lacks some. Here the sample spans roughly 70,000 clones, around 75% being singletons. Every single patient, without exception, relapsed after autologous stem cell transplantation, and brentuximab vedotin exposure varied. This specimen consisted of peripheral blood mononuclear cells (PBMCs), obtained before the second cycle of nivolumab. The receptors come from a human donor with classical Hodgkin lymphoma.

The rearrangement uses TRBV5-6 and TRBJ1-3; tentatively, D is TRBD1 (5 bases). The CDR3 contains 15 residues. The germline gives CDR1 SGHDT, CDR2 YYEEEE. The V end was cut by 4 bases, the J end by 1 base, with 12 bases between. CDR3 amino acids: CASSERGTSGNTIYF. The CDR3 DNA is TGTGCCAGCAGCGAACGGGGGACGTCTGGAAACACCATATATTTT. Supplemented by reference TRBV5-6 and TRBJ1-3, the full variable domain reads DAGVTQSPTHLIKTRGQQVTLRCSPKSGHDTVSWYQQALGQGPQFIFQYYEEEERQRGNFPDRFSGHQFPNYSSELNVNALLLGDSALYLCASSERGTSGNTIYFGEGSWLTVV.

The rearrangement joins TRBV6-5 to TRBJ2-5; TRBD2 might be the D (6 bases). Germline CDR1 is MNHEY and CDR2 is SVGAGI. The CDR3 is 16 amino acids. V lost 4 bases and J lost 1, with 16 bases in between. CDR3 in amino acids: CASSSIPGLLQETQYF. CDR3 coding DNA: TGTGCCAGCAGTTCCATTCCGGGACTCCTCCAAGAGACCCAGTACTTC.

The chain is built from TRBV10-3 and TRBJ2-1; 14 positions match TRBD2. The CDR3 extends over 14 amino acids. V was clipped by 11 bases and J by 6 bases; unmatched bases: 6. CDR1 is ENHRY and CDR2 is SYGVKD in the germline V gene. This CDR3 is CAATGLAGANEQFF. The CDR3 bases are TGTGCCGCAACGGGACTAGCGGGAGCCAATGAGCAGTTCTTC.

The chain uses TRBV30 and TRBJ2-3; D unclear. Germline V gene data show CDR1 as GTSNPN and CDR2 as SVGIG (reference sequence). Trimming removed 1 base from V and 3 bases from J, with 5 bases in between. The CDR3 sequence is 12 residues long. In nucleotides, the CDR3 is TGTGCCTGGAGTGGTGTAACAGATACGCAGTATTTT. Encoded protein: CAWSGVTDTQYF.

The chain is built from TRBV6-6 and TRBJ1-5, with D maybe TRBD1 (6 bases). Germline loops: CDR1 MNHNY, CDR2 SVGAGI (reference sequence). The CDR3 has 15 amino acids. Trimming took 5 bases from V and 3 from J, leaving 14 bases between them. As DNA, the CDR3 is TGTGCCAGCAGTCCCATTGACAGGAACAATCAGCCCCAGCATTTT. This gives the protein CASSPIDRNNQPQHF.

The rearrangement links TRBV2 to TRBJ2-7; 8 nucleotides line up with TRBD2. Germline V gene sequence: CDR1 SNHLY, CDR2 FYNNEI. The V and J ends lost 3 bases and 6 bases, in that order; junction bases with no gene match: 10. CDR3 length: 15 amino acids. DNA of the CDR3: TGTGCCAGCAGTGATCCTCCCACCGGGACTAGCGAGCAGTACTTC. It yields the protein CASSDPPTGTSEQYF.

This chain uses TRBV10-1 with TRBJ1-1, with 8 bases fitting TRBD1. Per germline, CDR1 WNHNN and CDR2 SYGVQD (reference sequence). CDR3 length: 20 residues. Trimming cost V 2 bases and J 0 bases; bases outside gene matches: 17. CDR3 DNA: TGCGCCAGCAGTGAGAGGTCCCTCCGGGACAGGATTTTTATGAACACTGAAGCTTTCTTT. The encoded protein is CASSERSLRDRIFMNTEAFF.

The CDR3 here is CAWSAPRLAGGPKDTQYF. DNA for the CDR3: TGTGCCTGGAGTGCCCCCAGACTAGCGGGAGGGCCGAAAGATACGCAGTATTTT. The chain recombines TRBV30 with TRBJ2-3; 14 positions agree with TRBD2. The CDR3 extends over 18 amino acids. The ends lost 1 base at V and 5 bases at J; junction bases unmatched: 11. In germline, CDR1 is GTSNPN, CDR2 SVGIG (reference sequence).